This T cell receptor beta chain was recovered during a study of blood T cell repertoires in COVID-19 (dated by TCRdb to about 2020). In the study overall: Collaborator samples came from the United States, Italy and Spain and covered acute and convalescent phases of COVID-19. Where available, HLA class I and class II types were taken from metadata supplied by the sample provider and were not determined by assay-based typing. Samples came from the ongoing ImmuneRACE study (first 160 participants) plus 1,254 subjects from 6 global collaborators. Subjects who had been exposed to COVID-19, were actively infected with it, or had recovered from it provided the deeply sampled blood TCRbeta repertoires that made up the dataset. The prospective study material was composed of cDNA or gDNA derived from T cells, B-cell-depleted T cells, or PBMCs. Nearly every sample came with metadata listing a de-identified subject ID, COVID-19 status, age in years and sex. The repertoires were released in a freely available public database meant as a resource for research on the immune response to SARS-CoV-2.

Collaborating institutions collected whole blood in K2EDTA tubes following their own protocols. For TCRbeta analysis, collaborators shipped samples in one of three forms: frozen whole blood, isolated PBMCs, or DNA extracted from either of those sample types. Results the study describes overall, beyond this receptor: The amount of clinical and demographic metadata varied by source and participant and was provided uncurated.

The germline V gene specifies SGHNT as CDR1 and YENEEA as CDR2. The CDR3 starts with the cysteine, ends with the phenylalanine, and has 12 residues. Only CDR3 DNA is held: 36 bases, read in frame from base 1. V is clipped by 1 base and J by 6 bases, and the sequence between their germline boundaries is 7 bases long. Only a few counts were recorded for this clone. No cognate antigen has been identified for it. One base away there is no much larger clone; base qualities are not given. TCRbeta CDR3 regions were amplified from genomic DNA by means of the immunoSEQ Assay, a bias-controlled multiplex PCR. From the authors' description of their analysis: Nucleated cell counts per sample were estimated from amplification of reference gene primers within the assay. To quantify the absolute abundance of each unique TCRbeta CDR3 rearrangement, sequence reads were collapsed and filtered. Productive Simpson clonality was computed per sample as the square root of Simpson's diversity index over productive rearrangements. This is the immuneACCESS table as TCRdb keeps it, with only in-frame sequences that have V and J called. A part of the clones is gone; compared with another copy, unresolved V genes explain less than half, and the rest is unexplained. That table is the source of V, J and clone size, and D and trimming were worked out from the DNA. The sample records about 50,000 clones, about four fifths of which are singletons. In total, the top ten clones hold 6% to 6.5% of the sample.

The receptor was isolated from a woman older than 75 with acute or convalescent COVID-19. The chain couples TRBV11-3 to TRBJ2-7, with a weak D call of TRBD2 (5 bases match). Sequences were obtained from peripheral blood. The CDR3 region reads CASSLGGPEQYF. The nucleotides are TGTGCCAGCAGCTTAGGAGGGCCCGAGCAGTACTTC.